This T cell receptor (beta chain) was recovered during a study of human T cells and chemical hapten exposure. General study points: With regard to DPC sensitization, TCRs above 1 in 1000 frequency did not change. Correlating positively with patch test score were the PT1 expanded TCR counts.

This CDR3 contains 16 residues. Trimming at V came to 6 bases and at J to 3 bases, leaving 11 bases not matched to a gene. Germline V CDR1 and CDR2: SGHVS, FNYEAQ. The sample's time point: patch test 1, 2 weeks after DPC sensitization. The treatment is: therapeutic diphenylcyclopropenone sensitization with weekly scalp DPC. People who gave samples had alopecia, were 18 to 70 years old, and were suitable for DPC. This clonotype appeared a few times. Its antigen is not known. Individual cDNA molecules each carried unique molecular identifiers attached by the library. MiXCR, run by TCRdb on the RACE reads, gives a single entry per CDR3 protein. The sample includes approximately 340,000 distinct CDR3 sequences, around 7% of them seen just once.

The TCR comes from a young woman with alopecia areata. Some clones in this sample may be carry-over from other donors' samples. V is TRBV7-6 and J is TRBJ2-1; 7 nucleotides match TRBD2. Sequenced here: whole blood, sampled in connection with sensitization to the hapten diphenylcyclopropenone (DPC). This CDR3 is CASSTISGTNYNEQFF. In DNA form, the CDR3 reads TGTGCCAGCAGTACTATTTCCGGGACTAACTACAATGAGCAGTTCTTC.